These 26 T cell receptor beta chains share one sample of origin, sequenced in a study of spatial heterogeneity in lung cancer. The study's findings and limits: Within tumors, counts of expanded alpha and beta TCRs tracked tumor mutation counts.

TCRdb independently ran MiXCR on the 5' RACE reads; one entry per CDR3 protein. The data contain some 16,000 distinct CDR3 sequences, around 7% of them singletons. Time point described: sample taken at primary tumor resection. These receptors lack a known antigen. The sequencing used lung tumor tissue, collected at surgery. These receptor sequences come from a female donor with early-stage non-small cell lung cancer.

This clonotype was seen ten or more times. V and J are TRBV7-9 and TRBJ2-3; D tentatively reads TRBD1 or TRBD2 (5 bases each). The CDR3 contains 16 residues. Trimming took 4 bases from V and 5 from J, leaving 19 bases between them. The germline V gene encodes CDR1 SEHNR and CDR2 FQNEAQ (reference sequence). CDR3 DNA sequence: TGTGCCAGCAGCTCCAGGGACGGGGAAACCCGAGATACGCAGTATTTT. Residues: CASSSRDGETRDTQYF.

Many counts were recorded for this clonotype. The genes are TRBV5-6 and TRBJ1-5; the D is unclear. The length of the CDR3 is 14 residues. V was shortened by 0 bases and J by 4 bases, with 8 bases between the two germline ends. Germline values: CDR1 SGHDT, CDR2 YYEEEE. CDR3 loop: CASSLGRRNQPQHF. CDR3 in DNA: TGTGCCAGCAGCTTGGGTCGGCGGAATCAGCCCCAGCATTTT.

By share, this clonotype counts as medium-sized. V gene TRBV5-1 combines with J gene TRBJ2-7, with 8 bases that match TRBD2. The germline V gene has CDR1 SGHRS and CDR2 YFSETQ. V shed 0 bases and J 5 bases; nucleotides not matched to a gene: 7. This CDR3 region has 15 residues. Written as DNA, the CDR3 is TGCGCCAGCAGCTTGGTGGGCGGGGGGTACAACGAGCAGTACTTC. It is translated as CASSLVGGGYNEQYF.

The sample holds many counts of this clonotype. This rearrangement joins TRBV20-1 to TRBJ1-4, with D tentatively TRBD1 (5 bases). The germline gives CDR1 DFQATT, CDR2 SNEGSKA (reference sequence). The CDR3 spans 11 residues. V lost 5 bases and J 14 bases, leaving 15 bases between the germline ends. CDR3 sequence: CSARSRDSLFF. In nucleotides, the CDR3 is TGCAGTGCTCGATCTCGGGACTCCCTGTTTTTT.

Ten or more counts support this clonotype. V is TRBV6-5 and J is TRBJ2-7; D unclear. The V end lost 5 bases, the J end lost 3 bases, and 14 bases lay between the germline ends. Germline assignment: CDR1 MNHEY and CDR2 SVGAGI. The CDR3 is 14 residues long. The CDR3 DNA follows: TGTGCCAGCAGTCACCTAGACGGAGACTACGAGCAGTACTTC. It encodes CASSHLDGDYEQYF.

The CDR3 DNA reads as TGTGCCAGCAGCTTGGGGGGGTACTTCGCTGAAGCTTTCTTT. Protein product: CASSLGGYFAEAFF. The gene calls are TRBV7-9 and TRBJ1-1, with D perhaps TRBD1 (5 bases). Per the germline V gene, CDR1 is SEHNR and CDR2 is FQNEAQ (reference sequence). This CDR3 contains 14 residues. Trimming took 3 bases from V and 6 from J, leaving 14 bases between them.

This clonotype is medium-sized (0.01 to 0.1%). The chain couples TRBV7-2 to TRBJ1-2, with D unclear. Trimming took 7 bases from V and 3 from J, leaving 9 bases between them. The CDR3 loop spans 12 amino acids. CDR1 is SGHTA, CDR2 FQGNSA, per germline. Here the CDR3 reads CASKELHYGYTF. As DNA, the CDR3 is TGTGCCAGCAAGGAACTGCACTATGGCTACACCTTC.

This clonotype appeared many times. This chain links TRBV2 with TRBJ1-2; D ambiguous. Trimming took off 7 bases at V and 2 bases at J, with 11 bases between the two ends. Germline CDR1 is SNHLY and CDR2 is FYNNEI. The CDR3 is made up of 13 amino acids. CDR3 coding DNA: TGTGCCAGCAACTCCGGGCCAAACTATGGCTACACCTTC. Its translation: CASNSGPNYGYTF.

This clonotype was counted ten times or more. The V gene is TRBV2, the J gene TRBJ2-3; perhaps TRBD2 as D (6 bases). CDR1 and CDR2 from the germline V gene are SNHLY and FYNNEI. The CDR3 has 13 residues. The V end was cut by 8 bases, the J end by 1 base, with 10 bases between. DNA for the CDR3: TGTGCCAGCGTATGGGGGGGCACAGATACGCAGTATTTT. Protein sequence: CASVWGGTDTQYF. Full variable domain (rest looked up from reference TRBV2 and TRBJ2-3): EPEVTQTPSHQVTQMGQEVILRCVPISNHLYFYWYRQILGQKVEFLVSFYNNEISEKSEIFDDQFSVERPDGSNFTLKIRSTKLEDSAMYFCASVWGGTDTQYFGPGTRLTVL.

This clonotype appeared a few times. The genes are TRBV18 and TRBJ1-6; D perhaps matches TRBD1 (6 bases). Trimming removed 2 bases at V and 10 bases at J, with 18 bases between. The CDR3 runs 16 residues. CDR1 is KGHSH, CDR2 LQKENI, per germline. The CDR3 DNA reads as TGTGCCAGCTCACCAAGTACGTCAGGGGTCAAATCACCCCTCCACTTT. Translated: CASSPSTSGVKSPLHF.

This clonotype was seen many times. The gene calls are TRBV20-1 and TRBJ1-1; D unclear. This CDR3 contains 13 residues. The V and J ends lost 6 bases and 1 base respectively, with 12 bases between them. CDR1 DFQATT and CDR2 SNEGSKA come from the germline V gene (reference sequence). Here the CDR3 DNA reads TGCAGTGCCCTCGGGGAGTGGAACACTGAAGCTTTCTTT. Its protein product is CSALGEWNTEAFF.

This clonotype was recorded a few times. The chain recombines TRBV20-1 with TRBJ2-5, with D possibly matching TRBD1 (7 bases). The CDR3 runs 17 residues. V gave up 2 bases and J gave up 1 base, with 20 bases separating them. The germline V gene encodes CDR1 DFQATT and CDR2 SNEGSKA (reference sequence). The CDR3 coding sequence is TGCAGTGCTAGATTTGGGGACAGAGGGACTCCCCAAGAGACCCAGTACTTC. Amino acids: CSARFGDRGTPQETQYF.

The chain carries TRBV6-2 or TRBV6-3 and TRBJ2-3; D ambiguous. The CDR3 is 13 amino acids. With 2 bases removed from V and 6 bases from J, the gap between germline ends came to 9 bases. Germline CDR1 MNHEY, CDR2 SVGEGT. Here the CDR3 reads CASSYHSTDTQYF. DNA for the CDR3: TGTGCCAGCAGTTACCACTCAACGGATACGCAGTATTTT.

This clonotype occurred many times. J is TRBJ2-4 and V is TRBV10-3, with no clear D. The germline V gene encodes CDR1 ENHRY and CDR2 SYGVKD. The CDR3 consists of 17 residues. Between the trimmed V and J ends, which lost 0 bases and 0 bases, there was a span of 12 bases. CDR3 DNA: TGTGCCATCAGTGAGTCGTCACAGCGATTAGCCAAAAACATTCAGTACTTC. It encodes CAISESSQRLAKNIQYF.

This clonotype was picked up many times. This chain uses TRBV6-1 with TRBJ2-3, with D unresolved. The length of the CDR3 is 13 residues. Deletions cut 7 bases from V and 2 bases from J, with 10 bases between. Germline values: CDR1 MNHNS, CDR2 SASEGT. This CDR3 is CASTLRVTDTQYF. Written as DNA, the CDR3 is TGTGCCAGCACCCTAAGGGTCACAGATACGCAGTATTTT.

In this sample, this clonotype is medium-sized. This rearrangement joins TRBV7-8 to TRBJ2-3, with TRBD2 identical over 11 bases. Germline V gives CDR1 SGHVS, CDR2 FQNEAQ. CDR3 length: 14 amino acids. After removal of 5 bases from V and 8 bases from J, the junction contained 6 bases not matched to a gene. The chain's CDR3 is CASSRSGGAGTQYF. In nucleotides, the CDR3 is TGTGCCAGCAGCCGTAGCGGGGGGGCCGGTACGCAGTATTTT.

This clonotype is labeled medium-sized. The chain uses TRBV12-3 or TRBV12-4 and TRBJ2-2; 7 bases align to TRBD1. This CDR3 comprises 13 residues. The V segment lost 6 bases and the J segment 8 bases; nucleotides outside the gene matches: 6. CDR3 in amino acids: CASSRQGVGELFF. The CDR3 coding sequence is TGTGCCAGCAGCCGACAGGGAGTAGGGGAGCTGTTTTTT.

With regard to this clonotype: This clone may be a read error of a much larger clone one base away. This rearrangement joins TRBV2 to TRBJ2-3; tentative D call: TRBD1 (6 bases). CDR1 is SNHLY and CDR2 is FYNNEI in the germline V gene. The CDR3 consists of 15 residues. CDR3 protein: CASRGAAGDTDTLYF. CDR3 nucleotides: TGTGCCAGCCGAGGGGCGGCAGGGGACACAGATACGCTGTATTTT.

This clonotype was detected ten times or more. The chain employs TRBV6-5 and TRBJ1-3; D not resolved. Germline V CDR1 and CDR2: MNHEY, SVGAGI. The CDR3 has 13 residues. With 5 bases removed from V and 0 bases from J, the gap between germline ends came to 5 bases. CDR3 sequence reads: CASSLFSGNTIYF. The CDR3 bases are TGTGCCAGCAGTCTTTTCTCTGGAAACACCATATATTTT.

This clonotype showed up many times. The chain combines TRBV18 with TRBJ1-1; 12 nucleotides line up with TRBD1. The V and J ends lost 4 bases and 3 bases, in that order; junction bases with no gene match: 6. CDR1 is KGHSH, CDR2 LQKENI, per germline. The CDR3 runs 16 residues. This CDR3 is CASSLGTGGADTEAFF. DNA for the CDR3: TGTGCCAGCTCACTCGGGACAGGGGGCGCCGACACTGAAGCTTTCTTT.

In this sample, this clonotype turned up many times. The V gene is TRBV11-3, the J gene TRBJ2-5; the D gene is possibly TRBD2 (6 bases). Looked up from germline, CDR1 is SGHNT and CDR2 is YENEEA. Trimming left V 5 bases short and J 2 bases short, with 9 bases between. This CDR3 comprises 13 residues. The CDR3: CASSPGLQETQYF. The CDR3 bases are TGTGCCAGCAGCCCGGGACTTCAAGAGACCCAGTACTTC.

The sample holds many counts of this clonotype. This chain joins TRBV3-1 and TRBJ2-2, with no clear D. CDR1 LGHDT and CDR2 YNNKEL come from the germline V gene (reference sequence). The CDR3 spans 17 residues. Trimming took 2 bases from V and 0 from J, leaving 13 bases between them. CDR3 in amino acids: CASSQTVGWANTGELFF. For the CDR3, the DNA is TGTGCCAGCAGCCAAACGGTCGGTTGGGCGAACACCGGGGAGCTGTTTTTT.

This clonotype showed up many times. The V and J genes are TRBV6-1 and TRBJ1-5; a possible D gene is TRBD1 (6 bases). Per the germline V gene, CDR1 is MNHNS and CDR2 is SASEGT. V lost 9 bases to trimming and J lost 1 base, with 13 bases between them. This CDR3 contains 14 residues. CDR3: CASTQGTSNQPQHF. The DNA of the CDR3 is TGTGCCAGTACTCAGGGGACCAGCAATCAGCCCCAGCATTTT.

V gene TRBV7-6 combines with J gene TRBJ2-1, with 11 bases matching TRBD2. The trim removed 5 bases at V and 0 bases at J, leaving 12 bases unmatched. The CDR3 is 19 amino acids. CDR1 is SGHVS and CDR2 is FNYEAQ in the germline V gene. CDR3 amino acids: CASSPWVAGGASSYNEQFF. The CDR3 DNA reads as TGTGCCAGCAGCCCCTGGGTAGCGGGGGGGGCGAGCTCCTACAATGAGCAGTTCTTC. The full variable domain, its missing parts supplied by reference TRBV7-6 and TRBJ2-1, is GAGVSQSPRYKVTKRGQDVALRCDPISGHVSLYWYRQALGQGPEFLTYFNYEAQQDKSGLPNDRFSAERPEGSISTLTIQRTEQRDSAMYRCASSPWVAGGASSYNEQFFGPGTRLTVL.

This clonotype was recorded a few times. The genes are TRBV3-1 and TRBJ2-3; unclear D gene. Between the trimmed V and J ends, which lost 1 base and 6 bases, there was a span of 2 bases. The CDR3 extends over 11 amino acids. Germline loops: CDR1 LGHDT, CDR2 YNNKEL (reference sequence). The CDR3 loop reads CASSQGDTQYF. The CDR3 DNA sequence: TGTGCCAGCAGCCAAGGTGATACGCAGTATTTT.

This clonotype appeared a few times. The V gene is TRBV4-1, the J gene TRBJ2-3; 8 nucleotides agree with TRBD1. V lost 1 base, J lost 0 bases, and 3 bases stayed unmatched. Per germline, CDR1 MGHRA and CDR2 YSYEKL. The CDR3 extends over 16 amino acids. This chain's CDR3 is CASSQGTGLSTDTQYF. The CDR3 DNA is TGCGCCAGCAGCCAAGGGACAGGGCTGAGCACAGATACGCAGTATTTT.